Listed below are T cell receptor beta chains from one sample, sequenced in a study of T-cell memory formation after mild COVID-19. Via MiXCR, TCRdb re-called the 5' RACE reads, giving one row per CDR3 protein. The sample lists hundreds of thousands of distinct CDR3 sequences; roughly 13% were seen once. Sequenced material: PBMCs or a T cell subset sorted from them (not recorded which). Receptors were obtained from a man aged 18 to 29 who had mild COVID-19 (a few samples of this study predate the infection). Cell type and time point are not known. Each CDR3 is given without its conserved first and last residue. A D gene is named only where the DNA matches it firmly.

D	J	V	CDR3
NA	TRBJ1-1	TRBV7-2	ASSRQTEAF
NA	TRBJ1-1	TRBV9	ASSVRAAPGNTEAF
NA	TRBJ2-6	TRBV28	ASSSHDTGANVLT
NA	TRBJ1-2	TRBV10-3	AISERGRDGYT
NA	TRBJ1-1	TRBV6-5	ASSWTNQNTEAF
NA	TRBJ2-2	TRBV20-1	SAVISAGELF
NA	TRBJ1-1	TRBV7-3	ARVREEGVLNTEAF
NA	TRBJ2-7	TRBV4-1	ASSQGLSGSYEQY
NA	TRBJ2-1	TRBV21-1	ASTWTRREDEQF
TRBD2	TRBJ2-3	TRBV20-1	SAKKAGGRTDTQY
NA	TRBJ2-6	TRBV24-1	ATSEYRAGANVLT
NA	TRBJ1-5	TRBV7-6	ASSPWAGANQPQH
TRBD2	TRBJ2-1	TRBV29-1	SVGMRGGTYNEQF